The 30 T cell receptor beta chains listed next were all sequenced from one sample in a study of cytomegalovirus exposure and HLA in healthy donors. Both 60 Vbeta primers and 13 Jbeta primers went into the PCR. Clones were sequenced by immunoSEQ multiplex PCR, and TCRdb holds only the in-frame ones, with some missing. The table shows about 96,000 clones, with 65% to 85% occurring only once. Material for sequencing was PBMCs. Receptors originate from a female donor in good health and CMV-seropositive.

The chain carries TRBV11-3 and TRBJ2-2; D may be TRBD1 (5 bases). CDR1 is SGHNT and CDR2 is YENEEA in the germline V gene. V was cut by 8 bases and J by 4 bases, with 11 bases left in between. The CDR3 contains 13 residues. In DNA form, the CDR3 reads TGTGCCAGCTCAAAGGGGATCACCGGGGAGCTGTTTTTT. Translated: CASSKGITGELFF.

DNA of the CDR3: TGCGCCAGCAGCCAGGAACTTACTAGCGGGAGGAGAAGCACAGATACGCAGTATTTT. The encoded protein is CASSQELTSGRRSTDTQYF. The J gene is TRBJ2-3, the V gene TRBV4-1; TRBD2 matches at 12 bases. V dropped 3 bases and J dropped 0; count of bases not matched to a gene: 10. The CDR3 totals 19 residues. Germline assignment: CDR1 MGHRA and CDR2 YSYEKL.

The chain has TRBV2 and TRBJ1-3; 9 bases match TRBD1. J lost 0 bases, V lost 6 bases, and 15 bases had no gene match. This CDR3 has 19 amino acids. In germline, CDR1 is SNHLY, CDR2 FYNNEI. The CDR3 is CASSAPGQGNFYSGNTIYF. The CDR3 DNA is TGTGCCAGCAGCGCTCCGGGACAGGGAAACTTTTACTCTGGAAACACCATATATTTT.

The chain recombines TRBV10-3 with TRBJ2-7, with D possibly TRBD1 on 5 matching bases. CDR3 length: 15 residues. The V and J ends lost 2 bases and 4 bases respectively, with 15 bases between them. Germline V gives CDR1 ENHRY, CDR2 SYGVKD. DNA of the CDR3: TGTGCCATCAGTGAGCCCGACAGAACCCAGTACGAGCAGTACTTC. Amino acids: CAISEPDRTQYEQYF.

This chain joins TRBV28 and TRBJ2-4, with 8 positions matching TRBD1. CDR3 length: 13 residues. Germline assignment: CDR1 MDHEN and CDR2 SYDVKM. The V and J ends lost 7 bases and 1 base, in that order; junction bases with no gene match: 0. CDR3: CASNRGAKNIQYF. DNA of the CDR3: TGTGCCAGCAACAGGGGGGCCAAAAACATTCAGTACTTC.

The gene calls are TRBV5-4 and TRBJ1-1; TRBD1 matches 8 bases. With 1 base clipped from V and 5 bases from J, the junction kept 7 bases outside the gene matches. The CDR3 spans 15 residues. CDR1 and CDR2 from the germline V gene are SGHNT and YYREEE (reference sequence). The CDR3 region is CASSLWARGRTEAFF. CDR3 in DNA: TGTGCCAGCAGCTTGTGGGCCAGGGGGCGTACTGAAGCTTTCTTT.

The chain uses TRBV7-2 and TRBJ2-5; 8 bases are a match to TRBD2. J was trimmed by 0 bases and V by 4 bases; bases with no gene match: 4. The CDR3 loop spans 15 amino acids. Germline loops: CDR1 SGHTA, CDR2 FQGNSA. The CDR3 region has the DNA TGTGCCAGCAGCTCGGGACTAGGGTACCAAGAGACCCAGTACTTC. Translated, it gives CASSSGLGYQETQYF.

Only a few counts were recorded for this clone. This sequence joins TRBV6-4 and TRBJ1-4, with 10 bases that match TRBD1. Germline values: CDR1 MRHNA, CDR2 SNTAGT. This CDR3 has 14 residues. Trimming took 5 bases from V and 8 from J; bases not matched to a gene: 5. The CDR3 sequence is CASSPGQGNEKLFF. CDR3 bases: TGTGCCAGCAGTCCGGGACAGGGGAACGAAAAACTGTTTTTT.

This clone was counted between two and nine times. The chain employs TRBV2 and TRBJ2-7, with D maybe TRBD1 (5 bases). CDR3 length: 14 amino acids. From germline, CDR1 is SNHLY and CDR2 FYNNEI. Trimming shortened V by 6 bases and J by 0 bases, and 12 bases separated the two germline ends. The CDR3 nucleotides read TGTGCCAGCAGGATGGACACCGCCTCCTACGAGCAGTACTTC. Translated, it gives CASRMDTASYEQYF. Combining the CDR3 with reference TRBV2 and TRBJ2-7 gives the whole variable domain EPEVTQTPSHQVTQMGQEVILRCVPISNHLYFYWYRQILGQKVEFLVSFYNNEISEKSEIFDDQFSVERPDGSNFTLKIRSTKLEDSAMYFCASRMDTASYEQYFGPGTRLTVT.

In its sample, this clone was seen once. The gene calls are TRBV4-2 and TRBJ2-1, with 8 positions matching TRBD2. In germline, CDR1 is LGHNA, CDR2 YNFKEQ. CDR3 length: 16 residues. V lost 0 bases to trimming and J lost 4 bases; unmatched junction nucleotides: 5. This chain's CDR3 is CASSQDIASGYNEQFF. CDR3 in DNA: TGTGCCAGCAGCCAAGATATAGCTAGCGGGTACAATGAGCAGTTCTTC.

The chain joins TRBV5-5 to TRBJ1-1; D gene uncertain. Germline CDR1 reads SGHKS; CDR2 reads YYEKEE (reference sequence). There are 11 residues in the CDR3. Trimming left V 6 bases short and J 0 bases short, with 3 bases between. CDR3 region: CASTLNTEAFF. The CDR3 nucleotides are TGTGCCAGCACATTGAACACTGAAGCTTTCTTT.

CDR3 sequence: CSVEDGTGTFQYF. DNA of the CDR3: TGCAGCGTTGAAGATGGCACAGGGACCTTTCAGTACTTC. This chain uses TRBV29-1 with TRBJ2-4; perhaps TRBD1 as D (6 bases). V was clipped by 0 bases and J by 11 bases, with 14 bases between them. Germline-derived CDR1 and CDR2 are SQVTM and ANQGSEA. The CDR3 is 13 residues long.

This chain joins TRBV29-1 and TRBJ2-1, with 7 bases lining up with TRBD1. The CDR3 runs 11 residues. The germline CDR1 and CDR2 sequences are SQVTM and ANQGSEA. V lost 7 bases, J lost 6 bases, and 3 bases stayed unmatched. This CDR3 is CSGTGFNEQFF. The CDR3 DNA follows: TGCAGCGGGACAGGATTCAATGAGCAGTTCTTC.

V is TRBV9 and J is TRBJ2-5; TRBD1 agrees at 8 bases. The CDR3 length is 15 residues. The V and J ends lost 0 bases and 5 bases, in that order; junction bases with no gene match: 6. Germline-derived CDR1 and CDR2 are SGDLS and YYNGEE. The CDR3 DNA reads TGTGCCAGCAGCGTAGGGACAGGGCGGAAGGAGACCCAGTACTTC. Amino acid sequence: CASSVGTGRKETQYF.

J is TRBJ2-5 and V is TRBV2; D is perhaps TRBD1 (6 bases). Germline-derived CDR1 and CDR2 are SNHLY and FYNNEI. The ends were cut back, 8 bases at V and 5 bases at J, with 18 bases in the middle. The CDR3 is made up of 14 amino acids. This chain's CDR3 is CASGKQGSAETQYF. In DNA, the CDR3 is TGTGCCAGCGGAAAACAGGGTAGTGCGGAGACCCAGTACTTC.

The rearrangement links TRBV10-3 to TRBJ2-7, with TRBD1 matching 8 bases. J was trimmed by 6 bases and V by 6 bases; bases with no gene match: 10. This CDR3 has 14 residues. Germline CDR1 reads ENHRY; CDR2 reads SYGVKD. CDR3 amino acids: CAIRLTGALAEQYF. The CDR3 DNA reads as TGTGCCATCAGGTTGACAGGGGCCCTCGCCGAGCAGTACTTC.

The genes are TRBV7-9 and TRBJ2-1; no reliable D call. This CDR3 is built from 15 residues. V shed 5 bases and J shed 8 bases, with 19 bases lying between them. Germline CDR1 is SEHNR and CDR2 is FQNEAQ (reference sequence). The CDR3 nucleotides read TGTGCCAGCAGCCGCGAGACTCAAAATGCCGATGAGCAGTTCTTC. It encodes CASSRETQNADEQFF.

The chain is built from TRBV28 and TRBJ1-2; D is unresolved. The V gene's germline CDR1 is MDHEN and CDR2 SYDVKM. CDR3 length equals 15 residues. Between the trimmed V and J ends, which lost 3 bases and 11 bases, there was a span of 22 bases. The CDR3 DNA is TGTGCCAGCAGTTTGCCCGATGGAGGGCGAGGTGGATACACCTTC. Protein sequence: CASSLPDGGRGGYTF.

This clone was counted once. The chain joins TRBV5-1 to TRBJ2-7; 7 bases are a match to TRBD1. V trimming: 4 bases; J trimming: 2 bases; junction bases outside the gene matches: 9. The CDR3 consists of 15 residues. Germline V CDR1 and CDR2: SGHRS, YFSETQ. The CDR3 bases are TGCGCCAGCAGCCCTGGGACAGTAGGCCCCTACGAGCAGTACTTC. Protein sequence: CASSPGTVGPYEQYF. Full variable domain (outside the CDR3, taken from reference TRBV5-1 and TRBJ2-7): KAGVTQTPRYLIKTRGQQVTLSCSPISGHRSVSWYQQTPGQGLQFLFEYFSETQRNKGNFPGRFSGRQFSNSRSEMNVSTLELGDSALYLCASSPGTVGPYEQYFGPGTRLTVT.

The V and J genes are TRBV5-1 and TRBJ1-5; the match to TRBD1 covers 8 bases. Germline V CDR1 and CDR2: SGHRS, YFSETQ. The V gene end was trimmed by 4 bases and the J gene end by 9 bases; junction bases not matched to a gene: 9. This CDR3 comprises 14 residues. CDR3 protein: CASSAQGAQSPQHF. The DNA for the CDR3 is TGCGCCAGCAGCGCGCAGGGGGCCCAATCGCCCCAGCATTTT.

This chain links TRBV2 with TRBJ2-2; 14 nucleotides align to TRBD2. This CDR3 has 17 amino acids. The V segment lost 10 bases and the J segment 6 bases; nucleotides outside the gene matches: 13. Germline CDR1 is SNHLY and CDR2 is FYNNEI. The CDR3 coding sequence is TGTGCCACAAGGAGACTAGCGGGGGGGCCAGTCTCCGGGGAGCTGTTTTTT. This encodes CATRRLAGGPVSGELFF.

The chain employs TRBV5-4 and TRBJ1-5, with TRBD1 matching 11 bases. Germline V gives CDR1 SGHNT, CDR2 YYREEE (reference sequence). This CDR3 region has 15 residues. Trimming at V came to 0 bases and at J to 5 bases, leaving 1 base not matched to a gene. The CDR3 reads CASSLGTGGDQPQHF. The CDR3 DNA reads as TGTGCCAGCAGCTTGGGGACAGGGGGCGATCAGCCCCAGCATTTT.

This chain uses TRBV13 with TRBJ1-2; 9 positions match TRBD1. The germline V gene encodes CDR1 PRHDT and CDR2 FYEKMQ (reference sequence). The CDR3 runs to 15 residues. With 0 bases clipped from V and 4 bases from J, the junction kept 3 bases outside the gene matches. In DNA, the CDR3 is TGTGCCAGCAGCTTAGGAGGGACAGGGCGCTATGGCTACACCTTC. It yields the protein CASSLGGTGRYGYTF.

V usage is TRBV2 and J usage is TRBJ2-7, with 9 bases lining up with TRBD1. The germline V gene encodes CDR1 SNHLY and CDR2 FYNNEI. The junction had 10 bases not matched to a gene; V was cut back by 6 bases and J by 4 bases. The CDR3 covers 15 residues. CDR3 coding DNA: TGTGCCAGCAGAAAACCCCGGGACAGGGTATACGAGCAGTACTTC. Translating it yields CASRKPRDRVYEQYF.

The chain recombines TRBV28 with TRBJ1-1; 7 bases match TRBD1. The germline V gene has CDR1 MDHEN and CDR2 SYDVKM. The CDR3 is 12 residues long. The V and J ends lost 8 bases and 5 bases, in that order; junction bases with no gene match: 5. CDR3 sequence: CASSTGETEAFF. The CDR3 DNA sequence: TGTGCCAGCTCCACAGGGGAGACTGAAGCTTTCTTT.

The rearrangement joins TRBV29-1 to TRBJ2-1; 7 bases are shared with TRBD1. CDR1 and CDR2 from the germline V gene are SQVTM and ANQGSEA. The CDR3 extends over 15 amino acids. J was trimmed by 8 bases and V by 1 base; bases with no gene match: 11. In nucleotides, the CDR3 is TGCAGCGTTGAAGGTTTAACAGGGGCTTGGGATGAGCAGTTCTTC. Encoded protein: CSVEGLTGAWDEQFF.

The CDR3 reads CASSQAGGDTGELFF. In DNA, the CDR3 is TGTGCCAGCAGCCAAGCAGGGGGCGACACCGGGGAGCTGTTTTTT. The rearrangement joins TRBV4-2 to TRBJ2-2; the match to TRBD1 covers 8 bases. CDR1 LGHNA and CDR2 YNFKEQ come from the germline V gene. The CDR3 consists of 15 residues. Trimming cost V 1 base and J 3 bases; bases outside gene matches: 1.

The rearrangement uses TRBV28 and TRBJ2-7; a weak D match, TRBD1 (6 bases). The CDR3 is 14 residues long. V dropped 2 bases and J dropped 4 bases, with 12 bases sitting between them. In germline, CDR1 is MDHEN, CDR2 SYDVKM. The DNA of the CDR3 is TGTGCCAGCAGTTTAGAGCAGGGGCCTTACGAGCAGTACTTC. It encodes CASSLEQGPYEQYF.

This clone was found a few times. This chain connects TRBV10-2 to TRBJ2-3; 9 nucleotides line up with TRBD1. This CDR3 is 14 amino acids long. CDR1 and CDR2 (germline): WSHSY, SAAADI. V lost 2 bases to trimming and J lost 6 bases; unmatched junction nucleotides: 3. For the CDR3, the DNA is TGCGCCAGCAGTGAGCACAGGGGGCGCGATACGCAGTATTTT. Residues: CASSEHRGRDTQYF.

J is TRBJ1-1 and V is TRBV5-4, with 10 nucleotides matching TRBD1. The germline CDR1 and CDR2 sequences are SGHNT and YYREEE (reference sequence). V lost 0 bases and J lost 1; bases outside the gene matches: 0. CDR3 length equals 15 residues. The DNA of the CDR3 is TGTGCCAGCAGCTTGGGACAGGGGGCGAACACTGAAGCTTTCTTT. Amino acids: CASSLGQGANTEAFF.